This note documents a single T cell receptor beta chain sequence. Its cognate antigen has yet to be identified. Nothing much larger sits one base from this clone, and base qualities are not available. The trim is 1 base for V and 1 base for J, with a gap of 7 bases between the germline ends. As encoded in the germline V gene, CDR1 is SGHTA while CDR2 is FQGNSA. The CDR3 numbers 14 residues from cysteine through phenylalanine. The only DNA kept is the CDR3, 42 bases in frame from the first base. The data derive from a study of a mutant IDH1 vaccine in newly diagnosed glioma (dated by TCRdb to the early 2020s). For context, the study as a whole: Eight vaccinations were administered to patients in weeks 1, 3, 5, 7, 11, 15, 19 and 23, corresponding to visits V03 through V10. Longitudinal TCRB deep sequencing was performed for some 25 treated patients wherever samples were available for exploratory analyses. Before enrollment, patients had received standard therapy of radiotherapy alone, temozolomide alone, or radiochemotherapy with temozolomide; most received the combination. Of the approximately 35 treated patients, approximately 62% were male and about 38% were female, and the mean age was around 40 years. Peripheral blood was collected at six visits: V03 (baseline), V05, V07, V10, V12 and V13. Vaccination was initiated 4-6 weeks after radiotherapy alone, or concurrently with temozolomide cycles in the chemotherapy-containing groups. What the authors observed across the whole study: Changes in the top peripheral T cell clonotypes picked up by TCRB sequencing did not appear to be linked to pseudoprogression. PBMC samples for TCRB deep sequencing were selected based on availability. Immune responses induced by the vaccine were seen in around 93% of patients across multiple MHC alleles. The authors noted that analyses of patient blood samples could not be reproduced because of sample limitations.

Libraries were prepared through the immunoSEQ multiplex PCR assay. The hsTCRB Kit was used according to the manufacturer's protocol to amplify rearranged TCR beta chain sequences. TCRB libraries were sequenced on an Illumina MiSeq. Regarding the original processing steps: The proprietary platform of the kit vendor was used for demultiplexing, trimming and gene mapping. TCRdb provides this immuneACCESS table in a form limited to in-frame rearrangements. Some clones are lacking; in checked studies, under half of them reflect an unresolved V gene, and why the rest are absent is not known. V, J and clone size derive from that table, while D and trimming were established from the DNA sequence. The sample table contains 55,000 to 65,000 clones; only one count was recorded for about 80% of them. Of the sample, around 3.3% falls within the top ten clones. The time point label, read with the paper, signifies: week 11, during vaccination. Each vaccine dose, consisting of 300 ug of a 20-mer mutant IDH1 peptide in Montanide, was administered subcutaneously with topical imiquimod. All donors had newly diagnosed IDH1-mutant astrocytomas of WHO grade 3 or 4 that showed loss of nuclear ATRX. The samples were drawn from NOA16, a multicentre, single-arm, open-label phase I trial in Germany that tested a mutant IDH1 peptide vaccine in humans for the first time. Genomic DNA for TCRB sequencing was extracted from EDTA blood using the DNeasy Blood and Tissue Kit.

The starting material was PBMCs, obtained from a glioma patient whose treatment included an IDH1 peptide vaccine. The TCR comes from a young man with glioma. This receptor chain uses TRBV7-2 and TRBJ1-1, with the identity of the D gene unclear. The CDR3 protein: CASSLDRQNTEAFF. The DNA is TGTGCCAGCAGCTTAGACCGACAGAACACTGAAGCTTTCTTT.